This T cell receptor (beta chain) was sequenced for a study of somatic mutations in cytotoxic T cells in rheumatoid arthritis. General study results and limits: Patients with rheumatoid arthritis, but not healthy controls, had CD8+ clonality that increased with age.

The CDR3 contains 12 residues. CDR1 is MNHNY and CDR2 is SVGAGI in the germline V gene (reference sequence). The V and J ends lost 4 bases and 6 bases respectively, with 9 bases between them. As to this clone: Its antigen is still unknown.

Libraries were prepared by immunoSEQ multiplex PCR; TCRdb keeps only in-frame clonotypes and omits some of them. Of 20,000 or so clones listed, about four fifths are singletons. This receptor was obtained from an adult with rheumatoid arthritis. Sequencing was carried out using CD8+ T cells sorted from blood. The chain combines TRBV6-6 with TRBJ1-2; TRBD1 is a possible D gene (6 bases). The CDR3 nucleotides read TGTGCCAGCAGTTCGGGACAAAATGGCTACACCTTC. Protein product: CASSSGQNGYTF.